A selection of T cell receptor beta chains follows, all from one sample in a study of metastatic and nonmetastatic thyroid tumors. TCRdb re-called the PCR reads through MiXCR. Among tens of thousands of clones listed, about 26% were seen once. The sample taken for sequencing was blood. Source of these receptors: a female donor with papillary thyroid cancer or a benign thyroid nodule (not recorded which). Some clones in this sample may be carry-over from other donors' samples. The conserved cysteine and the conserved F or W are not part of the CDR3 here.

>TRBJ2-1|TRBV9
ASSVAGVHNEQF
>TRBJ2-5|TRBV6-1
ASRLAGEGVETQY
>TRBJ1-2|TRBV12-3/TRBV12-4
ASSPGGADYGYT
>TRBJ2-3|TRBV12-3/TRBV12-4
ASSLGSVDTQY
>TRBJ2-7|TRBV2
ASSESGGAEYEQY
>TRBJ2-1|TRBV3-1
ASSPYSSGTYNEQF
>TRBJ1-1|TRBV7-9
ASSPTENTEAF
>TRBJ1-5|TRBV18
ASSRGQGADQPQH
>TRBJ2-7|TRBV11-2
ASSLAGGFHEQY
>TRBJ1-2|TRBV6-1
ASRATGVGNYGYT
>TRBJ1-5|TRBV5-5
TSSRTSNSNQPQH
>TRBJ2-2|TRBV5-6
ASSFSMTGELF
>TRBJ1-2|TRBV6-1
ASGRSTGGARGYT
>TRBJ2-2|TRBV10-1
ASRETAVTGELF
>TRBJ1-1|TRBV6-5
ASSYSSGSSKNTEAF
>TRBJ1-2|TRBV20-1
SAVGGGLYGYT
>TRBJ1-1|TRBV6-1
ASRHLTRYWEAF
>TRBJ2-1|TRBV5-1
ASSFTRTGGPGEQF
>TRBJ2-1|TRBV30
AWSGKDRGRDNEQF
>TRBJ2-1|TRBV3-1
ASSRGTGVVNEQF
>TRBJ2-2|TRBV3-1
ASTSYTGELF
>TRBJ1-1|TRBV20-1
SARRLGRMNTEAF
>TRBJ1-1|TRBV14
ASSHAGIEAF
>TRBJ1-2|TRBV11-2
ASSVDGTPLGYT
>TRBJ1-5|TRBV28
ASSDRGGGYQPQH
>TRBJ1-1|TRBV30
AWTTGVLNTEAF
>TRBJ2-7|TRBV27
ASSRGLASEQY
>TRBJ2-7|TRBV2
ASIPGEAGVVEQY
>TRBJ2-3|TRBV20-1
SARGTSGTDTQY
>TRBJ1-4|TRBV6-9
ASRLKGGSEKLF
>TRBJ2-7|TRBV5-1
ASSLVVSLAGDINEQY
>TRBJ1-4|TRBV20-1
SAGGQGRVSEKLF
>TRBJ1-6|TRBV7-9
ASSSNVLGGQPLH
>TRBJ2-1|TRBV5-4
ASSLAGLSSYNEQF
>TRBJ2-7|TRBV6-1
ASSEGTWWY